This is a list of T cell receptor beta chains from one sample in a study of shared clonotypes between healthy human individuals. Clones were sequenced by immunoSEQ multiplex PCR, and TCRdb holds only the in-frame ones, with some missing. The sample has over a million clones; roughly 96% are singletons. Sequencing was carried out using naive CD4+ T cells sorted from blood. All receptors derive from a man aged 30-40 years in good health. Each CDR3 is given with its conserved first and last residue. The D gene is left open where the match is weak. Where a row states a size, it is once, few, many or the class of an expanded clone; other rows omit it.

TRBV29-1	NA	TRBJ2-3	NA	TGCAGCGTTCTGTATATTTTTAGCACAGATACGCAGTATTTT	CSVLYIFSTDTQYF
TRBV23-1	NA	TRBJ1-2	NA	TGCGCCAGCAGTCAATTTCGCAGGGGCCAAGGCTACACCTTC	CASSQFRRGQGYTF
TRBV7-8	NA	TRBJ1-1	NA	TGTGCCAGCAGCTCATCTAGGGTGAAGAACACTGAAGCTTTCTTT	CASSSSRVKNTEAFF
TRBV28	NA	TRBJ1-3	NA	TGTGCCAGCAGTTTACGAAGCTCTGGAAACACCATATATTTT	CASSLRSSGNTIYF
TRBV18	NA	TRBJ2-5	NA	TGTGCCAGCTCACCAGGGGTCGAGACCCAGTACTTC	CASSPGVETQYF
TRBV28	NA	TRBJ2-7	NA	TGTGCCAGCAGCTCGTTGGGCACGGGAAGCTCCTACGAGCAGTACTTC	CASSSLGTGSSYEQYF
TRBV5-4	NA	TRBJ2-3	NA	TGTGCCAGCAGCTTGGAAGGCCGGGCCGATACGCAGTATTTT	CASSLEGRADTQYF
TRBV5-4	NA	TRBJ2-5	TRBD1	TGTGCCAGCAGCGCGCGGGGACAGGGGTGGGGACAGTACTTC	CASSARGQGWGQYF
TRBV4-1	NA	TRBJ2-7	NA	TGCGCCAGCAGCCAACTTTTCCAGCCCACCTACGAGCAGTACTTC	CASSQLFQPTYEQYF
TRBV7-9	NA	TRBJ2-4	NA	TGTGCCAGCAGCCCGAAAGCCCGGGGGGCCAAAAACATTCAGTACTTC	CASSPKARGAKNIQYF
TRBV7-9	NA	TRBJ2-7	TRBD1	TGTGCCAGCAGCTTAGATGGGGACAGCTACGAGCAGTACTTC	CASSLDGDSYEQYF
TRBV10-3	NA	TRBJ1-5	NA	TGTGCCATCAGTGAGTCAGGCCGAGGCCACACTAGCAATCAGCCCCAGCATTTT	CAISESGRGHTSNQPQHF
TRBV7-9	NA	TRBJ2-4	NA	TGTGCCAGCAGTCCCACCCGATCCTTAGCCAAAAACATTCAGTACTTC	CASSPTRSLAKNIQYF
TRBV18	NA	TRBJ2-7	NA	TGTGCCAGCTCACCACACCCGGGGCCACGAGACGAGCAGTACTTC	CASSPHPGPRDEQYF
TRBV5-4	NA	TRBJ2-5	NA	TGTGCCAGCAGCTCCGAGGGTGGGGGGAGATACCGAGAGACCCAGTACTTC	CASSSEGGGRYRETQYF
TRBV7-2	NA	TRBJ1-1	NA	TGTGCCAGCAGCTTAGGGAGGGGAGCTTTCTTT	CASSLGRGAFF
TRBV28	NA	TRBJ2-7	TRBD1	TGTGCCAGCAGTTTTACCCCCCAGGGGGCCTCCTACGAGCAGTACTTC	CASSFTPQGASYEQYF
TRBV4-1	NA	TRBJ2-7	TRBD1	TGCGCCAGCAGCCAAGCGGGACAGGGTTACGAGCAGTACTTC	CASSQAGQGYEQYF
TRBV18	NA	TRBJ2-1	TRBD2	TGTGCCAGCAGAGGGGCTAGCGGGAGACTTACATCCTACAATGAGCAGTTCTTC	CASRGASGRLTSYNEQFF
TRBV11-3	NA	TRBJ1-5	TRBD1	TGTGCCATACGGGACAGAAATCAGCCCCAGCATTTT	CAIRDRNQPQHF
TRBV5-6	once	TRBJ2-7	NA	TGTGCCAGCAGCTTGGAGGTCGGGCGGAACTCCTACGAGCAGTACTTC	CASSLEVGRNSYEQYF
TRBV5-1	NA	TRBJ2-1	TRBD2	TGCGCCAGCAGCCCCCGGGGAGCGGGAGAGAATGAGCAGTTCTTC	CASSPRGAGENEQFF
TRBV5-1	NA	TRBJ1-1	TRBD1	TGCGCCAGCAGCTTTGACAGGGGAGAAGCTTTCTTT	CASSFDRGEAFF
TRBV4-2	once	TRBJ2-5	TRBD2	TGTGCCAGCAGCCCGAGCGGGAGGGCCGCGATGGAGACCCAGTACTTC	CASSPSGRAAMETQYF
TRBV2	NA	TRBJ2-5	TRBD1	TGTGCCAGCAATCAAAAGGGGGCAGGAGAGACCCAGTACTTC	CASNQKGAGETQYF
TRBV19	NA	TRBJ2-7	NA	TGTGCCAGTAGTACCCACGCGGGACCCTACGAGCAGTACTTC	CASSTHAGPYEQYF
TRBV6-5	NA	TRBJ2-7	NA	TGTGCCAGCAGGGAGCACCCCTACGAGCAGTACTTC	CASREHPYEQYF
TRBV6-6	NA	TRBJ2-1	TRBD1	TGTGCCAGCAGGGGCTTGACAGGGGGCCTCTACAATGAGCAGTTCTTC	CASRGLTGGLYNEQFF
TRBV6-4	once	TRBJ2-3	NA	TGTGCCAGCGTAGACATAAGCGGACACCGTAGCACAGATACGCAGTATTTT	CASVDISGHRSTDTQYF
TRBV7-8	NA	TRBJ1-4	NA	TGTGCCAGCAGCTTCATAACAGAGGAAAAACTGTTTTTT	CASSFITEEKLFF
TRBV19	NA	TRBJ1-4	NA	TGTGCCAGTAGTATGCGTAGGGAAAAACTGTTTTTT	CASSMRREKLFF
TRBV10-3	NA	TRBJ1-2	NA	TGTGCCATCAGTGAGACGGACAGCCTACTAAGAAACTATGGCTACACCTTC	CAISETDSLLRNYGYTF
TRBV4-1	NA	TRBJ1-1	NA	TGCGCCAGCAGCCAAATCGGGACGAAAAACACTGAAGCTTTCTTT	CASSQIGTKNTEAFF
TRBV2	NA	TRBJ1-2	NA	TGTGCCAGCAGTGCAGGGCAGAACTATGGCTACACCTTC	CASSAGQNYGYTF
TRBV18	NA	TRBJ2-3	TRBD2	TGTGCCAGCTCACCACTAAAGCGGGGTTACACAGATACGCAGTATTTT	CASSPLKRGYTDTQYF
TRBV19	NA	TRBJ2-5	TRBD2	TGTGCCAGTAGTATCGGGACTAGCGGGAGGCAGTACTTC	CASSIGTSGRQYF
TRBV5-1	NA	TRBJ2-1	TRBD2	TGCGCCAGCAGCAGTAGCGGGAGGAGCAATGAGCAGTTCTTC	CASSSSGRSNEQFF
TRBV21-1	NA	TRBJ1-1	NA	TGTGCCAGCTACCCCCGGGGACAGGGCCGCTGTGGAACTGAAGCTTTCTTT	CASYPRGQGRCGTEAFF